The 28 T cell receptor beta chains in this list originate from one sample, sequenced in a study of T cells in women clearing cervical HPV infection. Libraries were prepared by immunoSEQ multiplex PCR; TCRdb keeps only in-frame clonotypes and omits some of them. The sample table sets out 25,000 to 35,000 clones. Sample: blood buffy coat. The receptors stem from a woman between 18 and 69 years old with a cervical HPV16 infection that either progressed to CIN3+ or cleared (not recorded which).

This CDR3 is CASSPGDGSSYEQYF. CDR3 DNA (partial): TGCGCCAGCAGCCCGGGGGACGGGAGCTCCTACGAG. The rearrangement uses TRBV5-1 and TRBJ2-7; TRBD2 might be the D (6 bases). Read coverage stops 3 residues before the CDR3 terminus; the germline J gene supplies the remainder. Germline assignment: CDR1 SGHRS and CDR2 YFSETQ. Trimming shortened V by 4 bases and J by 0 bases, and 14 bases separated the two germline ends. The length of the CDR3 is 15 residues.

As to this clone: Sequencing ends 3 residues short of the CDR3 end; the germline J gene provides the rest. V usage is TRBV4-1 and J usage is TRBJ1-1; D may be TRBD1 (5 bases). The CDR3 is 15 residues long. Trimming took off 0 bases at V and 3 bases at J, with 11 bases between the two ends. Germline CDR1 reads MGHRA; CDR2 reads YSYEKL. CDR3 DNA, as far as it was read: TGCGCCAGCAGCCAAGATCAGCGGGGGTACACTGAA. It encodes CASSQDQRGYTE. The whole CDR3 protein is CASSQDQRGYTEAFF.

Points on this clone: The observed sequence ends 3 residues before the CDR3 terminus, with the missing tail filled in from the germline J gene. This chain uses TRBV2 with TRBJ2-1; D is perhaps TRBD2 (5 bases). Germline assignment: CDR1 SNHLY and CDR2 FYNNEI. V was cut by 7 bases and J by 0 bases, with 10 bases left in between. The CDR3 loop spans 14 amino acids. The CDR3 sequence: CASKGLSSYNEQFF. The CDR3 bases that were read are TGTGCCAGCAAAGGACTGAGCTCCTACAATGAG. The entire variable domain, with the rest obtained from reference TRBV2 and TRBJ2-1, is as follows: EPEVTQTPSHQVTQMGQEVILRCVPISNHLYFYWYRQILGQKVEFLVSFYNNEISEKSEIFDDQFSVERPDGSNFTLKIRSTKLEDSAMYFCASKGLSSYNEQFFGPGTRLTVL.

CDR3 amino acids: CASSLGASSSYEQYF. The sequenced part of the CDR3 DNA is TGTGCCAGCAGCTTGGGCGCGTCTAGCTCCTACGAG. The rearrangement links TRBV5-6 to TRBJ2-7; D is uncertain. The read comes to an end 3 residues before the CDR3 does, leaving the germline J gene to fill in the end. Trimming stripped 0 bases from V and 0 bases from J, with 10 bases between. The germline gives CDR1 SGHDT, CDR2 YYEEEE. There are 15 residues in the CDR3.

Of note for this clone: The read ends 3 residues early relative to the CDR3; the germline J gene fills the gap. The gene calls are TRBV20-1 and TRBJ1-2; TRBD1 aligns across 7 bases. V was clipped by 6 bases and J by 1 base; unmatched bases: 5. The V gene's germline CDR1 is DFQATT and CDR2 SNEGSKA (reference sequence). The CDR3 has 13 residues. The CDR3 loop reads CSATDRHNYGYTF. The part of the CDR3 DNA that was read is TGCAGTGCCACGGACAGGCATAACTATGGC.

Points on this clone: Coverage ceases 3 residues before the CDR3 finishes, and the germline J gene fills in the end. The chain joins TRBV7-9 to TRBJ2-7; D might be TRBD1 (5 bases). This CDR3 is 15 amino acids long. Trimming stripped 5 bases from V and 5 bases from J, with 19 bases between. CDR1 SEHNR and CDR2 FQNEAQ come from the germline V gene (reference sequence). The chain's CDR3 is CASSPKVRVGHEQYF. The DNA read from the CDR3 is TGTGCCAGCAGCCCGAAGGTCAGGGTCGGACACGAG.

Partial CDR3 DNA: TGTGCCAGCAGTGAGGTCTGGGTAGCTTTCCAGCCG. This codes for CASSEVWVAFQP. The whole CDR3 sequence reads CASSEVWVAFQPQYF. V is TRBV6-1 and J is TRBJ2-3, with unresolved D. The read falls 3 residues short of the CDR3 end, and the missing part is taken from the germline J gene. The germline gives CDR1 MNHNS, CDR2 SASEGT. The CDR3 loop spans 15 amino acids.

In the case of this clone: The CDR3 goes on 3 residues after the read ends, and that part is filled in from the germline J gene. The chain employs TRBV7-6 and TRBJ2-2; 7 bases fit TRBD1. This CDR3 comprises 16 residues. V trimming: 6 bases; J trimming: 2 bases; junction bases outside the gene matches: 9. Germline V gene sequence: CDR1 SGHVS, CDR2 FNYEAQ. The CDR3 bases that were read are TGTGCCAGCAGTGCGTCCGGGACAGCCAACACCGGGGAG. Translated, it gives CASSASGTANTGE. The full CDR3 protein reads CASSASGTANTGELFF. Full variable domain (remainder filled in from reference TRBV7-6 and TRBJ2-2): GAGVSQSPRYKVTKRGQDVALRCDPISGHVSLYWYRQALGQGPEFLTYFNYEAQQDKSGLPNDRFSAERPEGSISTLTIQRTEQRDSAMYRCASSASGTANTGELFFGEGSRLTVL.

A word on this clone: The junction and the germline gene differ at one end; a read error may be behind it. The read is 3 residues too short to cover the CDR3 end, so that end is filled in from the germline J gene. This chain connects TRBV12-3 or TRBV12-4 to TRBJ2-5; weak D call: TRBD1 (6 bases). The CDR3 covers 11 residues. The CDR3 bases that were read are TGTGCCAGCGGTTTGGGACATACC. This encodes CASGLGHT. From start to end, the CDR3 is CASGLGHTQYF.

Turning to this clone: Read data end 3 residues before the CDR3 end; the end is taken from the germline J gene. The V and J genes are TRBV30 and TRBJ2-3, with D unresolved. The germline V gene has CDR1 GTSNPN and CDR2 SVGIG (reference sequence). The CDR3 has 14 amino acids. V shed 3 bases and J shed 0 bases, with 10 bases lying between them. CDR3 DNA (partial): TGTGCCTGGAGCCACTACTCTAGCACAGATACG. Amino acids: CAWSHYSSTDT. The full CDR3 reads CAWSHYSSTDTQYF.

Notes on this clone: The read comes to an end 3 residues before the CDR3 does, leaving the germline J gene to fill in the end. The chain employs TRBV7-3 and TRBJ2-1; perhaps TRBD1 as D (6 bases). Germline V lookup: CDR1 SGHTA, CDR2 FQGTGA. Trimming took 4 bases from V and 8 from J, leaving 18 bases between them. The CDR3 is 15 residues long. The CDR3 reads CASSSRWGQPDEQFF. Incomplete CDR3 DNA: TGTGCCAGCAGCTCCCGGTGGGGACAACCCGATGAG.

Regarding this clone: The germline gene is not matched at one end of the junction; a read error may be the cause. The read gets to within 3 residues of the CDR3 end, and the germline J gene fills in the rest. The chain employs TRBV2 and TRBJ1-4, with 9 bases matching TRBD1. From germline, CDR1 is SNHLY and CDR2 FYNNEI. The CDR3 covers 16 residues. The part of the CDR3 DNA that was read is TGTGCCAGCAGAGTCGGGACAGGGAAAGGGGGGGAAAGA. Protein sequence: CASRVGTGKGGER. The CDR3 in its entirety is CASRVGTGKGGERLFF. Full variable domain (outside the CDR3, taken from reference TRBV2 and TRBJ1-4): EPEVTQTPSHQVTQMGQEVILRCVPISNHLYFYWYRQILGQKVEFLVSFYNNEISEKSEIFDDQFSVERPDGSNFTLKIRSTKLEDSAMYFCASRVGTGKGGERLFFGSGTQLSVL.

Note on this clone: The read finishes 3 residues shy of the CDR3 end, and the germline J gene is used to complete it. J is TRBJ2-1 and V is TRBV19; TRBD2 matches at 9 bases. Germline CDR1 LNHDA, CDR2 SQIVND (reference sequence). V shed 5 bases, J shed 8 bases, and the junction held 7 bases outside the gene matches. The CDR3 contains 14 residues. CDR3 loop: CASSVSGGRHEQFF. The CDR3 bases that were read are TGTGCCAGTAGTGTCAGCGGGGGGAGACATGAG.

As for this clone: The read ends 3 residues before the CDR3 terminus; that terminus is restored from the germline J gene. The genes are TRBV20-1 and TRBJ1-2; 8 nucleotides match TRBD1. The CDR3 totals 15 residues. Trimming at V came to 1 base and at J to 4 bases, leaving 8 bases not matched to a gene. Germline V gene data show CDR1 as DFQATT and CDR2 as SNEGSKA (reference sequence). Partial CDR3 DNA: TGCAGTGCTAGAGTAGGGGACAGGTTAGGCTATGGC. Its protein product is CSARVGDRLGYG. The full CDR3 sequence reads CSARVGDRLGYGYTF.

Of note for this clone: The read terminates 3 residues before the CDR3 end, so the remaining end is supplied by the germline J gene. The chain has TRBV7-9 and TRBJ1-2; 8 bases map to TRBD1. CDR3 length: 15 amino acids. Germline V gene data show CDR1 as SEHNR and CDR2 as FQNEAQ (reference sequence). CDR3 sequence: CASSFTGTGSYDYTF. The sequenced part of the CDR3 DNA is TGTGCCAGCAGCTTCACCGGGACAGGTTCCTACGAC.

In the case of this clone: Coverage ceases 3 residues before the CDR3 finishes, and the germline J gene fills in the end. The chain uses TRBV4-1 and TRBJ2-2; 12 nucleotides line up with TRBD2. Germline assignment: CDR1 MGHRA and CDR2 YSYEKL. Losses at the gene ends were 6 bases for V and 6 bases for J; bases not matched to a gene: 8. The CDR3 spans 16 residues. CDR3 region: CASRGGLAGGSGELFF. Incomplete CDR3 DNA: TGCGCCAGCAGGGGTGGGCTAGCGGGAGGGTCCGGGGAG.

Concerning this clone itself: The read ends 3 residues shy of where the CDR3 ends; the end is completed using the germline J gene. The chain carries TRBV5-1 and TRBJ1-2, with TRBD1 as a possible D gene (6 bases). V was trimmed by 0 bases and J by 5 bases, leaving 11 bases between them. The germline CDR1 and CDR2 sequences are SGHRS and YFSETQ. The CDR3 runs 14 residues. CDR3 loop: CASSLAGDLYGYTF. The sequenced part of the CDR3 DNA is TGCGCCAGCAGCTTGGCAGGGGACCTTTATGGC.

For this clone: Read coverage stops 3 residues before the CDR3 terminus; the germline J gene supplies the remainder. The V call is TRBV7-9, the J call TRBJ1-5; the D is unclear. This CDR3 contains 14 residues. Germline CDR1 and CDR2: SEHNR and FQNEAQ (reference sequence). V gave up 5 bases and J gave up 0 bases, with 8 bases separating them. The CDR3 bases that were read are TGTGCCAGCAGCGCCCAGTATAGCAATCAGCCC. This codes for CASSAQYSNQP. In full, the CDR3 reads CASSAQYSNQPQHF.

Note on this clone: The read comes to an end 3 residues before the CDR3 does, leaving the germline J gene to fill in the end. This rearrangement joins TRBV15 to TRBJ1-6; no definite D call. Germline lookup yields CDR1 LNHNV and CDR2 YYDKDF (reference sequence). V was trimmed by 0 bases and J by 10 bases, leaving 13 bases between them. This CDR3 is built from 15 residues. CDR3 region: CATSRDLDPVSPLHF. Partial CDR3 DNA: TGTGCCACCAGCAGAGATCTCGATCCAGTATCACCC.

In the case of this clone: The CDR3 end falls 3 residues outside the read, so it is completed with the germline J gene. The chain is built from TRBV7-6 and TRBJ2-2; D is possibly TRBD1 (6 bases). Germline lookup yields CDR1 SGHVS and CDR2 FNYEAQ. The CDR3 is made up of 15 amino acids. The sequenced CDR3 bases are TGTGCCAGCAGCTCCCGCCAGGGGCTTGATGAAAAG. Translated: CASSSRQGLDEK. The full CDR3 protein is CASSSRQGLDEKLFF.

With regard to this clone: The CDR3 goes on 3 residues after the read ends, and that part is filled in from the germline J gene. The gene calls are TRBV5-1 and TRBJ1-6, with TRBD1 as a possible D gene (6 bases). The V and J ends lost 0 bases and 10 bases respectively, with 20 bases between them. Germline lookup yields CDR1 SGHRS and CDR2 YFSETQ. The CDR3 is made up of 17 amino acids. This CDR3 is CASSLASDRTPGSPLHF. CDR3 DNA, as far as it was read: TGCGCCAGCAGCTTGGCCTCGGACAGAACGCCGGGCTCACCC.

A remark on this clone: Sequencing ends 3 residues short of the CDR3 end; the germline J gene provides the rest. J is TRBJ1-1 and V is TRBV30, with D uncertain. CDR3 length: 17 amino acids. V lost 0 bases and J 0 bases, leaving 17 bases between the germline ends. The germline V gene encodes CDR1 GTSNPN and CDR2 SVGIG (reference sequence). The DNA read from the CDR3 is TGTGCCTGGAGTGTAACGGGTGTTTATAGAATGAACACTGAA. Translation: CAWSVTGVYRMNTE. The whole CDR3 sequence reads CAWSVTGVYRMNTEAFF.

A remark on this clone: Coverage ceases 3 residues before the CDR3 finishes, and the germline J gene fills in the end. V and J are TRBV5-4 and TRBJ2-2; D is undetermined. CDR1 and CDR2 from the germline V gene are SGHNT and YYREEE (reference sequence). CDR3 length: 14 amino acids. The V end lost 4 bases, the J end lost 3 bases, and 10 bases lay between the germline ends. The CDR3 sequence is CASSLLHDTGELFF. Partial CDR3 DNA: TGTGCCAGCAGCCTACTACACGACACCGGGGAG.

Concerning this clone: The read terminates 3 residues ahead of where the CDR3 ends, so the germline J gene completes it. This chain links TRBV13 with TRBJ1-3, with D uncertain. V was clipped by 5 bases and J by 0 bases, with 14 bases between them. Per germline, CDR1 PRHDT and CDR2 FYEKMQ (reference sequence). The CDR3 extends over 16 amino acids. The covered CDR3 bases are TGTGCCAGCAGCGGCTTTCGGGGTGGCTCTGGAAACACC. It specifies CASSGFRGGSGNT. The whole CDR3 sequence reads CASSGFRGGSGNTIYF.

About this clone itself: The observed sequence ends 3 residues before the CDR3 terminus, with the missing tail filled in from the germline J gene. This chain joins TRBV7-9 and TRBJ2-5; possibly TRBD2 for D (6 bases). This CDR3 has 13 residues. The germline V and J ends were trimmed by 5 bases and 5 bases, with 12 bases remaining between them. Germline V CDR1 and CDR2: SEHNR, FQNEAQ (reference sequence). The chain's CDR3 is CASSETGGETQYF. The sequenced CDR3 bases are TGTGCCAGCAGCGAGACCGGAGGGGAGACC.

Turning to this clone: The read terminates 3 residues before the CDR3 end, so the remaining end is supplied by the germline J gene. The chain couples TRBV2 to TRBJ2-7, with 8 bases identical to TRBD1. V lost 6 bases and J lost 0; bases outside the gene matches: 4. The CDR3 spans 14 residues. Germline CDR1 SNHLY, CDR2 FYNNEI. The CDR3 is CASRRDRPSYEQYF. The DNA read from the CDR3 is TGTGCCAGCAGACGGGACAGGCCCTCCTACGAG. The full variable domain, rest sourced from reference TRBV2 and TRBJ2-7, is EPEVTQTPSHQVTQMGQEVILRCVPISNHLYFYWYRQILGQKVEFLVSFYNNEISEKSEIFDDQFSVERPDGSNFTLKIRSTKLEDSAMYFCASRRDRPSYEQYFGPGTRLTVT.

As for this clone: The read ends 3 residues early relative to the CDR3; the germline J gene fills the gap. The chain couples TRBV6-4 to TRBJ2-2; 9 bases map to TRBD1. The CDR3 loop spans 14 amino acids. Germline V gene lookup returns CDR1 MRHNA and CDR2 SNTAGT. Trimming took 8 bases from V and 1 from J; bases not matched to a gene: 2. The part of the CDR3 DNA that was read is TGTGCCAGCCCGGGACAGGGGAACACCGGGGAG. Protein sequence: CASPGQGNTGE. The whole CDR3 region reads CASPGQGNTGELFF.

The CDR3 reads CSARQQGEFSYGYTF. The CDR3 bases that were read are TGCAGTGCTAGGCAGCAGGGGGAGTTTAGCTATGGC. The chain joins TRBV20-1 to TRBJ1-2; 7 bases are a match to TRBD1. The CDR3 is cut off 3 residues early in the read; its end comes from the germline J gene. This CDR3 has 15 amino acids. Germline-derived CDR1 and CDR2 are DFQATT and SNEGSKA (reference sequence). The trim removed 3 bases at V and 4 bases at J, leaving 11 bases unmatched.